This is a list of T cell receptor beta chains from one sample in a study of human T cells and chemical hapten exposure. TCRdb ran MiXCR on the RACE reads and lists one entry per CDR3 protein. The data show around 99,000 distinct CDR3 sequences, approximately 11% seen once. The sample was whole blood, taken in connection with sensitization to the hapten diphenylcyclopropenone (DPC). The receptors stem from a man aged 35 to 55 with alopecia areata. Some clones in this sample may be carry-over from other donors' samples. CDR3s include the opening cysteine and the closing phenylalanine or tryptophan. The D gene is left open where the match is weak. Some rows mark clone size as missing; the rest say once, few, many or name a class of expanded clone.

D gene	V gene	clone size	J gene	CDR3 protein	CDR3 DNA
TRBD1	TRBV27	many	TRBJ1-6	CASSLVGQGKSPLHF	TGTGCCAGCAGTTTAGTGGGACAGGGAAAATCACCCCTCCACTTT
TRBD2	TRBV9	few	TRBJ2-3	CASSTRTRADTQYF	TGTGCCAGCAGCACCAGGACTAGAGCAGATACGCAGTATTTT
TRBD2	TRBV18	many	TRBJ2-1	CASSPSGTSTRDEQFF	TGTGCCAGCTCACCGTCCGGGACTAGCACTAGGGATGAGCAGTTCTTC
TRBD2	TRBV7-2	-	TRBJ2-5	CASSKTSGLETQYF	TGTGCCAGCAGCAAGACTAGCGGGTTGGAGACCCAGTACTTC
-	TRBV7-2	few	TRBJ2-1	CASSLGVVYNEQFF	TGTGCCAGCAGCTTAGGGGTCGTTTACAATGAGCAGTTCTTC
-	TRBV7-9	many	TRBJ1-1	CASSFPSRGLNTEAFF	TGTGCCAGCAGCTTCCCAAGCAGGGGATTGAACACTGAAGCTTTCTTT
-	TRBV29-1	few	TRBJ1-3	CSVEVGLGNTIYF	TGCAGCGTTGAAGTAGGCCTCGGAAACACCATATATTTT
TRBD2	TRBV6-2/TRBV6-3	-	TRBJ2-7	CASSSASGRYEQYF	TGTGCCAGCAGTTCAGCTAGCGGGAGATACGAGCAGTACTTC
-	TRBV14	-	TRBJ2-3	CASSQEWRNTQYF	TGTGCCAGCAGCCAAGAGTGGAGGAATACGCAGTATTTT
TRBD1	TRBV2	few	TRBJ2-7	CASSEGPGGRDEQYF	TGTGCCAGCAGTGAAGGGCCAGGGGGCCGGGACGAGCAGTACTTC
TRBD2	TRBV20-1	few	TRBJ2-3	CSAPLSSGRARSTDTQYF	TGCAGTGCTCCCCTTTCCAGCGGGAGGGCCAGGAGCACAGATACGCAGTATTTT
-	TRBV3-1	-	TRBJ1-5	CASSQGHLGHQPQHF	TGTGCCAGCAGCCAGGGACATTTGGGGCATCAGCCCCAGCATTTT
TRBD1	TRBV20-1	many	TRBJ1-6	CSAGGQGSYNSPLHF	TGCAGTGCTGGAGGACAGGGCTCCTATAATTCACCCCTCCACTTT
-	TRBV19	few	TRBJ1-5	CASSNPARGGQPQHF	TGTGCCAGTAGTAACCCTGCCAGGGGAGGTCAGCCCCAGCATTTT
-	TRBV7-2	-	TRBJ2-5	CASSLAFGQAGTQYF	TGTGCCAGCAGCTTAGCTTTTGGGCAGGCCGGGACCCAGTACTTC
-	TRBV29-1	-	TRBJ2-2	CSVGQTTNTGELFF	TGCAGCGTTGGTCAGACAACGAACACCGGGGAGCTGTTTTTT
-	TRBV5-1	many	TRBJ1-1	CASSRQRGTEAFF	TGCGCCAGCAGCCGGCAGCGGGGGACTGAAGCTTTCTTT
-	TRBV7-2	-	TRBJ2-2	CASSLAYSTDTGELFF	TGTGCCAGCAGCTTAGCGTACTCGACAGATACCGGGGAGCTGTTTTTT
-	TRBV6-2/TRBV6-3	few	TRBJ2-5	CASTLSGTQTQYF	TGTGCCAGCACCTTATCAGGGACGCAGACCCAGTACTTC
-	TRBV12-3/TRBV12-4	-	TRBJ1-6	CASSLQGRSPLHF	TGTGCCAGCAGTTTGCAGGGACGTTCACCCCTCCACTTT
-	TRBV21-1	-	TRBJ1-2	CASNKRRRGYGYTF	TGTGCCAGCAACAAAAGGCGACGGGGCTATGGCTACACCTTC
-	TRBV18	-	TRBJ2-3	CASSPVFQGSTDTQYF	TGTGCCAGCTCACCAGTCTTCCAGGGCAGCACAGATACGCAGTATTTT
-	TRBV13	many	TRBJ2-1	CASSLEVVGNEQFF	TGTGCCAGCAGCTTAGAAGTTGTGGGCAATGAGCAGTTCTTC
-	TRBV3-1	many	TRBJ1-5	CASSTGNSNQPQHF	TGTGCCAGCAGTACCGGAAATAGCAATCAGCCCCAGCATTTT
TRBD2	TRBV11-3	few	TRBJ2-1	CASSLEGLAGHNEQFF	TGTGCCAGCAGCTTAGAAGGGCTAGCGGGGCACAATGAGCAGTTCTTC
TRBD2	TRBV20-1	many	TRBJ2-3	CSATELASFDTQYF	TGCAGTGCTACAGAACTAGCGAGTTTCGATACGCAGTATTTT
-	TRBV19	many	TRBJ2-2	CASSRGVDGELFF	TGTGCCTCCAGTAGGGGGGTAGACGGGGAGCTGTTTTTT
-	TRBV25-1	few	TRBJ2-2	CASSDPTRGMTGELFF	TGTGCCAGCAGTGACCCTACAAGGGGGATGACCGGGGAGCTGTTTTTT
TRBD1	TRBV5-1	few	TRBJ2-5	CASSKTGAVQETQYF	TGCGCCAGCAGCAAGACAGGGGCCGTCCAAGAGACCCAGTACTTC
-	TRBV6-1	-	TRBJ2-6	CASGFSGANVLTF	TGTGCCAGCGGTTTTTCTGGGGCCAACGTCCTGACTTTC
TRBD2	TRBV5-8	-	TRBJ2-3	CASSSPGTSGSSVTDTQYF	TGTGCCAGCAGCTCGCCCGGGACTAGCGGTAGTTCCGTCACAGATACGCAGTATTTT
-	TRBV18	many	TRBJ1-6	CASSPQEGANSPLHF	TGTGCCAGCTCACCACAGGAAGGAGCAAATTCACCCCTCCACTTT
-	TRBV12-3/TRBV12-4	many	TRBJ2-3	CASSLAGTTDTQYF	TGTGCCAGCAGTTTAGCGGGAACCACAGATACGCAGTATTTT
TRBD1	TRBV28	-	TRBJ1-1	CASTRGVTEAFF	TGTGCCAGCACCAGGGGGGTCACTGAAGCTTTCTTT
TRBD2	TRBV27	few	TRBJ2-1	CASNRRGGFGEQFF	TGTGCCAGCAACCGCCGCGGGGGTTTCGGTGAGCAGTTCTTC
TRBD2	TRBV2	-	TRBJ2-3	CASSIRPGLGTDTQYF	TGTGCCAGCAGTATACGCCCGGGACTAGGCACAGATACGCAGTATTTT
TRBD1	TRBV7-8	-	TRBJ1-4	CASSLALTGKYTNEKLFF	TGTGCCAGCAGCTTAGCTTTGACAGGGAAATATACTAATGAAAAACTGTTTTTT
-	TRBV28	many	TRBJ2-3	CASSFVRLPTDTQYF	TGTGCCAGCAGTTTCGTCAGGCTTCCCACAGATACGCAGTATTTT
TRBD1	TRBV6-6	-	TRBJ1-1	CASSSKDRANTEAFF	TGTGCCAGCAGTTCAAAAGACAGGGCGAACACTGAAGCTTTCTTT
TRBD2	TRBV29-1	-	TRBJ2-5	CSVFSGIVETQYF	TGCAGCGTATTTAGCGGGATAGTGGAGACCCAGTACTTC
-	TRBV18	few	TRBJ2-3	CASSPTTGNSADTQYF	TGTGCCAGCTCCCCGACCACAGGGAACTCCGCGGATACGCAGTATTTT
-	TRBV6-6	many	TRBJ1-1	CASSGQSNTEAFF	TGTGCCAGCAGCGGACAGTCGAACACTGAAGCTTTCTTT
TRBD1	TRBV30	-	TRBJ1-5	CAWSSGTGRNQPQHF	TGTGCCTGGTCTTCCGGGACAGGGAGAAATCAGCCCCAGCATTTT
-	TRBV20-1	few	TRBJ2-1	CSASARQSNNEQFF	TGCAGTGCTAGTGCGAGACAGAGTAACAATGAGCAGTTCTTC
TRBD1	TRBV5-6	few	TRBJ1-5	CASSKTQGAPGQPQHF	TGTGCCAGCAGCAAGACTCAGGGGGCGCCGGGGCAGCCCCAGCATTTT
-	TRBV29-1	-	TRBJ1-1	CSVDSLVGAEAFF	TGCAGCGTTGATTCTTTGGTAGGGGCTGAAGCTTTCTTT
-	TRBV6-2/TRBV6-3	-	TRBJ1-5	CASRLSNQPQHF	TGTGCCAGCAGACTTAGCAATCAGCCCCAGCATTTT
-	TRBV4-3	-	TRBJ1-2	CASSQERQDYYGYTF	TGCGCCAGCAGCCAAGAGCGACAAGACTACTATGGCTACACCTTC
TRBD2	TRBV29-1	few	TRBJ2-3	CSAGAGFDTQYF	TGCAGCGCCGGAGCGGGATTTGATACGCAGTATTTT
TRBD1	TRBV28	-	TRBJ1-5	CASSLGDRGNSNQPQHF	TGTGCCAGCAGTTTAGGGGACAGGGGTAATAGCAATCAGCCCCAGCATTTT
-	TRBV6-2/TRBV6-3	many	TRBJ1-2	CASSPGLGGYGYTF	TGTGCCAGCAGTCCGGGACTTGGCGGCTATGGCTACACCTTC
TRBD2	TRBV5-4	-	TRBJ2-1	CASGRSGLAHEQFF	TGTGCCAGCGGCAGGTCGGGACTAGCGCATGAGCAGTTCTTC
TRBD1	TRBV5-4	-	TRBJ2-2	CASSPGTVTGELFF	TGTGCCAGCAGCCCCGGGACAGTCACCGGGGAGCTGTTTTTT
TRBD1	TRBV18	few	TRBJ2-3	CASSPIPRTGYADTQYF	TGTGCCAGCTCACCAATTCCTCGGACAGGGTACGCAGATACGCAGTATTTT
TRBD1	TRBV7-8	many	TRBJ1-4	CASSSTGSGEKLFF	TGTGCCAGCAGCTCGACAGGGTCGGGTGAAAAACTGTTTTTT
TRBD1	TRBV5-1	-	TRBJ2-7	CASSWGTGSYEQYF	TGCGCCAGCAGCTGGGGGACAGGCTCCTACGAGCAGTACTTC
TRBD1	TRBV2	-	TRBJ1-5	CASSEERTGGYSNQPQHF	TGTGCCAGCAGTGAAGAAAGGACAGGGGGCTATAGCAATCAGCCCCAGCATTTT
-	TRBV6-6	-	TRBJ2-3	CAGSSGGTDTQYF	TGTGCCGGATCCTCGGGGGGCACAGATACGCAGTATTTT
TRBD2	TRBV11-2	few	TRBJ2-1	CASSSGTSRANEQFF	TGTGCCAGCAGCTCCGGGACTAGCAGGGCCAATGAGCAGTTCTTC